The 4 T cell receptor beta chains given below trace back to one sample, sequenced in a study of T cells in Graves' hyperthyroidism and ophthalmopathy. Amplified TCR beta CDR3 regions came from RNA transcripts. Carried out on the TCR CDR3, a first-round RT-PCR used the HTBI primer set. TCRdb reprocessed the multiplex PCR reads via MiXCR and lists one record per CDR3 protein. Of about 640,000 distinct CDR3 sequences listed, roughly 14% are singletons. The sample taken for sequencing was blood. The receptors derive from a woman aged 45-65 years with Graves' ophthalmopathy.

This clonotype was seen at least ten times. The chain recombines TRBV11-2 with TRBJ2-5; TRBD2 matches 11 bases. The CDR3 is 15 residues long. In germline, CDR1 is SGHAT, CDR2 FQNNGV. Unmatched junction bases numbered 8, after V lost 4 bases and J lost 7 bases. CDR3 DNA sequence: TGTGCCAGCAGCTCACTAGCGGGGGCTCCAGGGACCCAGTACTTC. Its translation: CASSSLAGAPGTQYF.

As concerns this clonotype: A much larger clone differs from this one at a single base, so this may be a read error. In DNA, the CDR3 is TGTGCCAGCTCATCGCACCTTTACAAGCAGTACTTC. Translating gives CASSSHLYKQYF. The rearrangement uses TRBV18 and TRBJ2-7; no firm D call. Per the germline V gene, CDR1 is KGHSH and CDR2 is LQKENI. The V gene lost 5 bases and the J gene lost 8 bases, with 13 bases spanning the gap. The CDR3 spans 12 residues.

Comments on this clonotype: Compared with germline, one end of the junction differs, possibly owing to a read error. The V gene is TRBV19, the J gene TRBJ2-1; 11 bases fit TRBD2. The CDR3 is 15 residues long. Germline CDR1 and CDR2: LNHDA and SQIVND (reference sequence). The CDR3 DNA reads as TGTGCCAGTAACCCGGGACTAGCGGACTACAATGAGCGGTTCTTC. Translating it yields CASNPGLADYNERFF.

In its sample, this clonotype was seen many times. The CDR3 region is CASSYRTSGRVPGELFF. In nucleotides, the CDR3 is TGTGCCAGCAGTTATCGTACTAGCGGGAGGGTTCCCGGGGAGCTGTTTTTT. V usage is TRBV6-2 or TRBV6-3 and J usage is TRBJ2-2, with TRBD2 identical over 13 bases. This CDR3 is built from 17 residues. Germline loops: CDR1 MNHEY, CDR2 SVGEGT. The V gene end was trimmed by 3 bases and the J gene end by 6 bases; junction bases not matched to a gene: 7.